These 25 T cell receptor beta chains were all obtained from the same sample, sequenced in a study of glioma-infiltrating T cells (dated by TCRdb to about 2016). TCRdb lists the instrument as Illumina MiSeq. TCR alpha and beta CDR3 regions were amplified with the iRepertoire nested amplicon-rescue multiplex PCR (arm-PCR) platform from RNA. Using fastp at Q25 and MiXCR, TCRdb reprocessed the public reads and kept productive beta chains. Each entry is one CDR3 protein sequence, shown with its most common DNA and genes. The sample profile shows 85,000 to 110,000 distinct CDR3 sequences; 25% to 35% of them were found once. The top ten clonotypes cover less than 55% of the sample. Sequenced input: glioma tissue, nonneoplastic brain tissue, or PBMCs (not recorded which). All receptors come from a human donor with low-grade glioma or glioblastoma, undergoing nonglioma brain surgery, or in good health (not recorded which).

This clonotype was counted once. A much larger clone lies one base from this, so it may be a read error. The V and J genes are TRBV11-1 and TRBJ1-3; no definite D call. The length of the CDR3 is 14 residues. CDR1 SGHAT and CDR2 FQDESV come from the germline V gene (reference sequence). The CDR3 region is CASSLTSSGNTICF. In nucleotides, the CDR3 is TGTGCCAGCAGCTTAACTTCCTCTGGAAACACCATATGTTTT.

Comment on this clonotype: A much larger clone is a single base away; this may be a read error. V gene TRBV24-1 combines with J gene TRBJ2-3; no clear D. The CDR3 loop spans 11 amino acids. The V and J ends lost 5 bases and 7 bases respectively, with 6 bases between them. Germline V gives CDR1 KGHDR, CDR2 SFDVKD. CDR3 in amino acids: CATSVTHTQYF. DNA for the CDR3: TGTGCCACCAGTGTTACACATACGCAGTATTTT.

There are many counts of this clonotype. The chain is built from TRBV12-3 or TRBV12-4 and TRBJ1-1; no reliable D call. This CDR3 contains 15 residues. V dropped 6 bases and J dropped 1 base, with 15 bases sitting between them. Here the CDR3 reads CASRINVYSNTEAFF. DNA of the CDR3: TGTGCCAGCAGGATCAACGTCTACTCGAACACTGAAGCTTTCTTT.

This clonotype was counted ten times or more. The chain combines TRBV24-1 with TRBJ2-1; 10 positions match TRBD1. Germline CDR1 and CDR2: KGHDR and SFDVKD. V shed 4 bases, J shed 5 bases, and the junction held 10 bases outside the gene matches. This CDR3 comprises 17 residues. The CDR3 DNA sequence: TGTGCCACCAGTGAACTGACAGGGGGCCCCCGAGACAATGAGCAGTTCTTC. It yields the protein CATSELTGGPRDNEQFF.

The chain couples TRBV7-9 to TRBJ2-1, with TRBD2 identical over 12 bases. Germline V lookup: CDR1 SEHNR, CDR2 FQNEAQ (reference sequence). After removal of 4 bases from V and 9 bases from J, the junction contained 7 bases not matched to a gene. The CDR3 is 15 residues long. CDR3 sequence: CASSSMTSGSFEQFF. The CDR3 DNA follows: TGTGCCAGCAGCTCCATGACTAGCGGGAGTTTTGAGCAGTTCTTC.

This clonotype was recorded at least ten times. The chain carries TRBV6-6 and TRBJ2-6, with D possibly being TRBD2 (6 bases). Per the germline V gene, CDR1 is MNHNY and CDR2 is SVGAGI (reference sequence). Trimming took off 0 bases at V and 2 bases at J, with 8 bases between the two ends. This CDR3 spans 16 amino acids. The chain's CDR3 is CASSYSGGAGANVLTF. The CDR3 DNA reads as TGTGCCAGCAGTTACTCGGGGGGTGCTGGGGCCAACGTCCTGACTTTC.

Details on this clonotype: The junction departs from germline at one end; a sequencing error may be responsible. V gene TRBV7-2 combines with J gene TRBJ2-3, with TRBD2 as a possible D gene (7 bases). Germline V gene sequence: CDR1 SGHTA, CDR2 FQGNSA. This CDR3 contains 18 residues. The CDR3 nucleotides read TGTGCCAGCAGACCCCAGGTAGTGGGGGGGGCATGGGCAGATATGCAGTATTTT. Protein sequence: CASRPQVVGGAWADMQYF.

The chain employs TRBV12-3 or TRBV12-4 and TRBJ1-1; D is unresolved. The CDR3 totals 11 residues. The ends were cut back, 8 bases at V and 4 bases at J, with 8 bases in the middle. CDR3 sequence reads: CASRRTTEAFF. The DNA for the CDR3 is TGTGCCAGCCGCAGGACCACTGAAGCTTTCTTT.

On this clonotype itself: The junction and the germline gene differ at one end; a read error may be behind it. The chain employs TRBV12-3 or TRBV12-4 and TRBJ2-7; 12 bases map to TRBD2. The CDR3 sequence is 14 residues long. The CDR3 reads CVSSGLAGHSEQYF. The CDR3 DNA reads TGTGTCAGCAGTGGACTAGCGGGGCACTCCGAGCAGTACTTC.

This clonotype has a count of ten or more. V usage is TRBV7-2 and J usage is TRBJ1-5; D possibly corresponds to TRBD1 (5 bases). From germline, CDR1 is SGHTA and CDR2 FQGNSA. The CDR3 covers 18 residues. V was trimmed by 4 bases and J by 2 bases, leaving 21 bases between them. The CDR3 is CASSSSPWGEGRNQPQHF. CDR3 DNA: TGTGCCAGCAGCTCATCACCCTGGGGGGAGGGACGCAATCAGCCCCAGCATTTT.

In its sample, this clonotype was seen many times. The chain uses TRBV7-9 and TRBJ2-7, with unresolved D. The CDR3 is made up of 11 amino acids. The V gene's germline CDR1 is SEHNR and CDR2 FQNEAQ (reference sequence). Trimming stripped 3 bases from V and 3 bases from J, with 3 bases between. As DNA, the CDR3 is TGTGCCAGCAGCTTGTACTACGAGCAGTACTTC. Its translation is CASSLYYEQYF.

In this sample, this clonotype turned up many times. The chain uses TRBV20-1 and TRBJ2-3, with a tentative D call TRBD2 (5 bases). Looked up from germline, CDR1 is DFQATT and CDR2 is SNEGSKA (reference sequence). The CDR3 sequence is 15 residues long. V dropped 0 bases and J dropped 6 bases, with 16 bases sitting between them. CDR3 residues: CSARDWEKGEDTQYF. CDR3 nucleotide sequence: TGCAGTGCTAGAGATTGGGAGAAAGGCGAGGATACGCAGTATTTT.

This clonotype was seen more than once but under ten times. The V gene is TRBV4-3, the J gene TRBJ2-5, with 8 nucleotides matching TRBD2. With V trimmed by 4 bases and J by 4 bases, 5 bases remained unmatched. CDR1 is LGHNA and CDR2 is YSLEER in the germline V gene. The CDR3 is 14 residues long. The CDR3 nucleotides read TGCGCCAGCAGCCCGGGGGGGGAAGGAGAGACCCAGTACTTC. Translated, it gives CASSPGGEGETQYF.

In the case of this clonotype: A much larger clone differs from this one at a single base, so this may be a read error. The gene calls are TRBV20-1 and TRBJ1-2, with D perhaps matching TRBD1 (5 bases). With 6 bases removed from V and 3 bases from J, the gap between germline ends came to 20 bases. CDR3 length: 15 residues. The germline V gene encodes CDR1 DFQATT and CDR2 SNEGSKA (reference sequence). The chain's CDR3 is CSAPGPGEGHYGYTF. The CDR3 DNA sequence: TGCAGTGCCCCCGGACCGGGGGAGGGCCACTATGGCTACACCTTC.

This clonotype has at least ten counts. V usage is TRBV20-1 and J usage is TRBJ1-5; unclear D gene. Germline V CDR1 and CDR2: DFQATT, SNEGSKA (reference sequence). The CDR3 spans 14 residues. Trimming took 6 bases from V and 3 from J, leaving 15 bases between them. The CDR3 here is CSAAGRRNNQPQHF. CDR3 DNA sequence: TGCAGTGCCGCGGGCCGACGGAACAATCAGCCCCAGCATTTT.

This clonotype was detected many times. The CDR3 bases are TGTGCCAGCAGTTACTCTGGTCCTGGGGGCCCAAAAGAGACCCAGTACTTC. As protein: CASSYSGPGGPKETQYF. The rearrangement uses TRBV6-6 and TRBJ2-5; perhaps TRBD1 as D (6 bases). Trimming removed 0 bases at V and 3 bases at J, with 17 bases between. The length of the CDR3 is 17 residues. Germline loops: CDR1 MNHNY, CDR2 SVGAGI (reference sequence).

This clonotype was counted only a few times. This chain connects TRBV18 to TRBJ1-5; D is undetermined. Germline assignment: CDR1 KGHSH and CDR2 LQKENI. Between the trimmed V and J ends, which lost 0 bases and 4 bases, there was a span of 10 bases. This CDR3 region has 15 residues. The CDR3: CASSPPAPLNQPQHF. The CDR3 DNA follows: TGTGCCAGCTCACCACCGGCGCCGCTGAATCAGCCCCAGCATTTT.

This chain joins TRBV12-3 or TRBV12-4 and TRBJ2-1, with 9 positions matching TRBD2. CDR3 size: 14 residues. V lost 6 bases to trimming and J lost 7 bases; unmatched junction nucleotides: 7. CDR3 region: CASRVAGAGNEQFF. CDR3 DNA sequence: TGTGCCAGCAGAGTAGCGGGGGCCGGGAATGAGCAGTTCTTC.

The chain uses TRBV30 and TRBJ1-5; D gene unclear. Per germline, CDR1 GTSNPN and CDR2 SVGIG (reference sequence). V was cut by 0 bases and J by 3 bases, with 12 bases left in between. This CDR3 comprises 15 residues. The DNA of the CDR3 is TGTGCCTGGAGTGTGTTTTGCAGCTTCAATCAGCCCCAGCATTTT. Its translation: CAWSVFCSFNQPQHF.

Many counts were recorded for this clonotype. This chain joins TRBV6-1 and TRBJ2-5, with TRBD2 matching 9 bases. Unmatched junction bases numbered 7, after V lost 5 bases and J lost 3 bases. CDR3 length equals 15 residues. The germline V gene has CDR1 MNHNS and CDR2 SASEGT. In nucleotides, the CDR3 is TGTGCCAGCAGTAACTTTCGACTAGCGGAAGAGACCCAGTACTTC. This translates into CASSNFRLAEETQYF.

J is TRBJ2-3 and V is TRBV2, with D unclear. Per the germline V gene, CDR1 is SNHLY and CDR2 is FYNNEI. The CDR3 is made up of 15 amino acids. Deletions cut 6 bases from V and 2 bases from J, with 15 bases between. This chain's CDR3 is CASRSNLGSTDTQYF. The DNA of the CDR3 is TGTGCCAGCAGGAGTAATCTGGGTTCCACAGATACGCAGTATTTT. The full variable domain, with the rest looked up from reference TRBV2 and TRBJ2-3, is EPEVTQTPSHQVTQMGQEVILRCVPISNHLYFYWYRQILGQKVEFLVSFYNNEISEKSEIFDDQFSVERPDGSNFTLKIRSTKLEDSAMYFCASRSNLGSTDTQYFGPGTRLTVL.

V gene TRBV11-2 combines with J gene TRBJ2-1; 13 nucleotides line up with TRBD2. This CDR3 contains 15 residues. CDR1 and CDR2 from the germline V gene are SGHAT and FQNNGV. J was trimmed by 10 bases and V by 3 bases; bases with no gene match: 6. The CDR3 coding sequence is TGTGCCAGCAGCTTTCGACTAGCGGGGGGTGGGGAGCAGTTCTTC. Protein: CASSFRLAGGGEQFF.

This clonotype was detected ten times or more. The chain couples TRBV6-1 to TRBJ2-7, with 7 bases aligning to TRBD1. CDR1 and CDR2 (germline): MNHNS, SASEGT. Trimming at V came to 5 bases and at J to 2 bases, leaving 6 bases not matched to a gene. This CDR3 region has 14 residues. The CDR3 sequence is CASSSYGTAYEQYF. CDR3 bases: TGTGCCAGCAGTTCCTACGGGACAGCCTACGAGCAGTACTTC.

This clonotype has at least ten counts. The CDR3 sequence is CASALRVVTEAFF. For the CDR3, the DNA is TGTGCCAGCGCCTTACGGGTTGTCACTGAAGCTTTCTTT. The gene calls are TRBV14 and TRBJ1-1; no reliable D call. Trimming left V 8 bases short and J 4 bases short, with 14 bases between. The germline V gene encodes CDR1 SGHDN and CDR2 FVKESK. The CDR3 runs 13 residues.

This clonotype has ten or more counts. The V call is TRBV20-1, the J call TRBJ1-1, with D perhaps matching TRBD1 (5 bases). CDR3 length equals 12 residues. V dropped 0 bases and J dropped 11 bases, with 13 bases sitting between them. Germline V gene lookup returns CDR1 DFQATT and CDR2 SNEGSKA (reference sequence). The CDR3: CSARDLGRGAFF. The CDR3 region has the DNA TGCAGTGCTAGAGATTTGGGACGTGGGGCTTTCTTT.